The rows below give T cell receptor beta chains drawn from one sample of a study of blood T cell repertoires in COVID-19. The protocol was immunoSEQ multiplex PCR, while the TCRdb copy is restricted to in-frame clones and leaves out a portion. This repertoire shows over 70,000 clones, approximately 80% found once; its top ten account for about a fifth. Sequenced: peripheral blood. These receptors were taken from a woman aged 80 or over with acute or convalescent COVID-19. Both conserved end residues are trimmed from each CDR3. Part of the rows lack a size; the others show once, few, many or a class for expanded clones.

clone size | J gene | V gene | CDR3 protein
. | TRBJ1-5 | TRBV5-5 | ASSSGTGLSNQPQH
. | TRBJ2-5 | TRBV3-1/TRBV3-2 | ASSLSTGRETQY
. | TRBJ2-2 | TRBV18 | ASSPTVANTGELF
. | TRBJ2-5 | TRBV18 | ASSPFDREFVETQY
. | TRBJ1-4 | TRBV6-6 | ASSRGQRNEKLF
. | TRBJ1-3 | TRBV3-1/TRBV3-2 | ASSQRQAVTGNTIY
. | TRBJ2-4 | TRBV15 | ATSRGGGDIQY
. | TRBJ2-1 | TRBV7-6 | ASSLGQGTYNEQF
. | TRBJ2-2 | TRBV9 | ASSFSGQYSTGELF
. | TRBJ2-7 | TRBV7-9 | ASSVGTGGSYEQY
. | TRBJ1-1 | TRBV3-1/TRBV3-2 | ASSQGQEAF
. | TRBJ2-3 | TRBV5-1 | ASSLVDGGTDTQY
. | TRBJ2-2 | TRBV28 | ASYTGWANTGELF
. | TRBJ1-2 | TRBV11-2 | ASSPGQGYGYT
. | TRBJ2-6 | TRBV6-5 | ASSRQGPGANVLT
. | TRBJ2-5 | TRBV12-5 | ASARRAYETQY
. | TRBJ2-3 | TRBV11-1 | ASRPKLAGGPRTQY
. | TRBJ1-2 | TRBV29-1 | SVEDGAGRGGYT
. | TRBJ2-1 | TRBV28 | ASSFSTSAGSYNEQF
. | TRBJ2-5 | TRBV24-1 | ATSDRSGKETQY
once | TRBJ2-3 | TRBV9 | ASSAGGLSTDTQY
. | TRBJ1-5 | TRBV7-7 | ASSSLHTGTSPAINQPQH
. | TRBJ2-7 | TRBV10-3 | AILEGQGPYEQY
many | TRBJ2-7 | TRBV7-9 | ASSLAAIARSSYEQY
. | TRBJ1-6 | TRBV6-1 | ASSWPDSSPLH
. | TRBJ2-7 | TRBV29-1 | SVAGGQGPYEQY
once | TRBJ2-1 | TRBV5-1 | ASSLQGGSYNEQF
. | TRBJ2-3 | TRBV19 | ASSISGVGTDTQY
. | TRBJ1-2 | TRBV7-9 | ASSLGTGAEGYT
few | TRBJ1-1 | TRBV7-9 | ASSFEGPGRTEAF
. | TRBJ1-1 | TRBV18 | ASSPDRGFTEAF
. | TRBJ1-4 | TRBV3-1/TRBV3-2 | ASSQDSGGGAVNEKLF
. | TRBJ1-4 | TRBV7-9 | ASSPGQGGNEKLF
few | TRBJ2-3 | TRBV27 | ASSLQGLGTDTQY
. | TRBJ1-4 | TRBV2 | ASSSGTGGTNEKLF
. | TRBJ2-7 | TRBV19 | ASSTRGMDRAEQY
. | TRBJ1-1 | TRBV27 | ASSPPGLVAF
. | TRBJ2-3 | TRBV6-2/TRBV6-3 | ASSSGSTDTQY
. | TRBJ2-3 | TRBV7-2 | ASSFGLVTDTQY
. | TRBJ1-1 | TRBV2 | ASSEEGGTEAF
. | TRBJ1-1 | TRBV7-3 | ASSPPGGSLSEAF
few | TRBJ1-4 | TRBV7-9 | ASSSPGQGNEKLF
. | TRBJ2-2 | TRBV6-1 | ASSEPAGGRTGELF
once | TRBJ2-1 | TRBV5-1 | ASSLDLRDNEQF
. | TRBJ1-1 | TRBV10-2 | ASSGPGRTEAF
. | TRBJ2-7 | TRBV19 | ASSIGASAAYEQY
. | TRBJ2-2 | TRBV18 | ASSLGLAGTGELF
. | TRBJ1-3 | TRBV19 | ASNVQGSGNTIY